The 21 T cell receptor beta chains below come from one sample, sequenced in a study of T cells in Graves' hyperthyroidism and ophthalmopathy. The CDR3 regions of TCR beta were amplified from RNA transcripts. HTBI primers were used for first-round RT-PCR of the TCR CDR3. TCRdb ran MiXCR on the multiplex PCR reads and lists one entry per CDR3 protein. The table includes around 240,000 distinct CDR3 sequences, around 15% detected once. The sequencing input was blood. These receptors all come from a woman younger than 35 with Graves' ophthalmopathy.

This clonotype was recorded at least ten times. This sequence joins TRBV7-9 and TRBJ2-1; 7 bases fit TRBD1. The J segment lost 1 base and the V segment lost 1 base, leaving 4 bases of the junction unmatched. The CDR3 sequence is 16 residues long. Germline V gene sequence: CDR1 SEHNR, CDR2 FQNEAQ (reference sequence). The CDR3 nucleotides are TGTGCCAGCAGCTTAGGACAGGGTTTTTCCTACAATGAGCAGTTCTTC. It translates to CASSLGQGFSYNEQFF.

In its sample, this clonotype was seen many times. The chain combines TRBV12-3 or TRBV12-4 with TRBJ2-1; D ambiguous. The CDR3 length is 15 residues. V was shortened by 4 bases and J by 6 bases, with 16 bases between the two germline ends. This chain's CDR3 is CASSSGGGVGNEQFF. The CDR3 bases are TGTGCCAGCAGTTCCGGCGGTGGGGTCGGCAATGAGCAGTTCTTC.

Ten or more counts support this clonotype. This sequence joins TRBV15 and TRBJ1-4; possibly TRBD1 for D (5 bases). Trimming left V 3 bases short and J 0 bases short, with 11 bases between. CDR1 and CDR2 (germline): LNHNV, YYDKDF (reference sequence). The CDR3 is 16 amino acids. CDR3 sequence (DNA): TGTGCCACCAGCAGGGAACAGGTTGCAACTAATGAAAAACTGTTTTTT. Residues: CATSREQVATNEKLFF. Based on the CDR3 plus reference TRBV15 and TRBJ1-4, the full variable domain is DAMVIQNPRYQVTQFGKPVTLSCSQTLNHNVMYWYQQKSSQAPKLLFHYYDKDFNNEADTPDNFQSRRPNTSFCFLDIRSPGLGDTAMYLCATSREQVATNEKLFFGSGTQLSVL.

This clonotype has just a few counts. CDR3 DNA: TGTGGGGGGAGCTCTGGAAACACCATATATTTT. It codes for CGGSSGNTIYF. The chain has TRBV28 and TRBJ1-3; D possibly corresponds to TRBD1 (5 bases). In germline, CDR1 is MDHEN, CDR2 SYDVKM. There are 11 residues in the CDR3.

The chain has TRBV3-1 and TRBJ1-4; no reliable D call. The CDR3 extends over 14 amino acids. Germline V lookup: CDR1 LGHDT, CDR2 YNNKEL (reference sequence). Between the trimmed V and J ends, which lost 6 bases and 7 bases, there was a span of 15 bases. CDR3 sequence (DNA): TGTGCCAGCAGTTCGGCACAGTCTCGTGAAAAACTGTTTTTT. Amino acid sequence: CASSSAQSREKLFF.

This clonotype was observed a single time. V gene TRBV5-6 combines with J gene TRBJ2-7; D is perhaps TRBD2 (6 bases). CDR3 length: 16 residues. In germline, CDR1 is SGHDT, CDR2 YYEEEE. V was clipped by 1 base and J by 2 bases, with 16 bases between them. CDR3 DNA: TGTGCCAGCAGCTTGTATTTGGAGGGGAACCCCTACGAGCAGTACTTC. It specifies CASSLYLEGNPYEQYF.

This clonotype has a count of ten or more. The chain has TRBV6-1 and TRBJ2-7, with D possibly TRBD1 on 5 matching bases. The CDR3 has 14 residues. From germline, CDR1 is MNHNS and CDR2 SASEGT. Trimming left V 5 bases short and J 2 bases short, with 13 bases between. The CDR3: CASSPREPTYEQYF. Here the CDR3 DNA reads TGTGCCAGCAGTCCCAGGGAACCTACCTACGAGCAGTACTTC.

The DNA for the CDR3 is TGTGCCTGGAATCGAGGGTTTAATGAAAAACTGTTTTTT. Protein product: CAWNRGFNEKLFF. This sequence joins TRBV30 and TRBJ1-4, with D uncertain. Germline values: CDR1 GTSNPN, CDR2 SVGIG (reference sequence). The CDR3 is made up of 13 amino acids. The germline V and J ends were trimmed by 4 bases and 4 bases, with 10 bases remaining between them.

The table lists this clonotype with many counts. The chain uses TRBV7-9 and TRBJ1-2; 7 bases match TRBD1. The ends lost 2 bases at V and 6 bases at J; junction bases unmatched: 3. CDR3 length: 13 amino acids. Germline V CDR1 and CDR2: SEHNR, FQNEAQ (reference sequence). The CDR3, as DNA: TGTGCCAGCAGCTTACCAACAGGGGATGGCTACACCTTC. Translated: CASSLPTGDGYTF.

Ten or more counts support this clonotype. The chain employs TRBV7-2 and TRBJ2-7, with 11 bases aligning to TRBD2. The CDR3 consists of 15 residues. Germline V gene lookup returns CDR1 SGHTA and CDR2 FQGNSA. Trimming removed 3 bases from V and 4 bases from J; junction bases left unmatched: 5. CDR3 sequence reads: CASSLSRTSGYEQYF. The CDR3 DNA is TGTGCCAGCAGCTTGTCGCGGACTAGCGGGTACGAGCAGTACTTC.

This clonotype was seen at least ten times. The gene calls are TRBV28 and TRBJ1-2; maybe TRBD1 (5 bases). The ends were cut back, 5 bases at V and 4 bases at J, with 17 bases in the middle. The CDR3 consists of 15 residues. Germline assignment: CDR1 MDHEN and CDR2 SYDVKM. The CDR3 DNA follows: TGTGCCAGCAGTCAATCCCCCTCAGGGACCTATGGCTACACCTTC. It yields the protein CASSQSPSGTYGYTF.

This clonotype showed up many times. CDR3: CASSLNGWGQGPTMMQFF. CDR3 DNA: TGTGCCAGCAGCTTGAACGGTTGGGGACAGGGACCTACAATGATGCAGTTCTTC. V usage is TRBV11-2 and J usage is TRBJ2-1, with 9 bases identical to TRBD1. V lost 3 bases and J lost 12; bases outside the gene matches: 21. Germline V lookup: CDR1 SGHAT, CDR2 FQNNGV. The CDR3 is made up of 18 amino acids.

This clonotype was counted at least ten times. V and J are TRBV12-3 or TRBV12-4 and TRBJ1-4; no firm D call. The CDR3 runs to 14 residues. The germline V and J ends were trimmed by 2 bases and 7 bases, with 11 bases remaining between them. CDR3 region: CASSLSSGSEKLFF. CDR3 DNA: TGTGCCAGCAGTTTATCGAGTGGTTCTGAAAAACTGTTTTTT.

This clonotype was recorded many times. The gene calls are TRBV7-9 and TRBJ2-2; TRBD2 matches 7 bases. V lost 1 base to trimming and J lost 3 bases; unmatched junction nucleotides: 5. The CDR3 has 16 amino acids. CDR1 and CDR2 (germline): SEHNR, FQNEAQ (reference sequence). The CDR3 nucleotides are TGTGCCAGCAGCTTAGGCGGGAGAGGTTACACCGGGGAGCTGTTTTTT. It translates to CASSLGGRGYTGELFF.

Only a few counts were recorded for this clonotype. Just one base apart from a much larger clone, this may be a read error. The chain links TRBV5-1 to TRBJ2-1; D gene ambiguous. This CDR3 is built from 14 residues. V was cut by 5 bases and J by 0 bases, with 9 bases left in between. Germline values: CDR1 SGHRS, CDR2 YFSETQ. CDR3: CASRAPSSYNEQFF. CDR3 nucleotides: TGCGCCAGCAGAGCTCCGAGCTCCTACAATGAGCAGTTCTTC.

This clonotype showed up many times. The rearrangement links TRBV3-1 to TRBJ2-3; possibly TRBD1 or TRBD2 for D (6 bases each). The CDR3 has 14 amino acids. The V gene lost 1 base and the J gene lost 4 bases, with 9 bases spanning the gap. Germline V gene lookup returns CDR1 LGHDT and CDR2 YNNKEL (reference sequence). CDR3 DNA sequence: TGTGCCAGCAGCCAAGCGGGGGCCTCAGATACGCAGTATTTT. Its protein is CASSQAGASDTQYF.

V is TRBV30 and J is TRBJ2-5, with 10 bases matching TRBD2. The CDR3 is 16 residues long. V trimming: 0 bases; J trimming: 1 base; junction bases outside the gene matches: 5. Germline loops: CDR1 GTSNPN, CDR2 SVGIG (reference sequence). The CDR3 here is CAWSVVASGGQETQYF. Written as DNA, the CDR3 is TGTGCCTGGAGTGTGGTGGCTAGCGGGGGCCAAGAGACCCAGTACTTC. Full variable domain (missing parts from reference TRBV30 and TRBJ2-5): SQTIHQWPATLVQPVGSPLSLECTVEGTSNPNLYWYRQAAGRGLQLLFYSVGIGQISSEVPQNLSASRPQDRQFILSSKKLLLSDSGFYLCAWSVVASGGQETQYFGPGTRLLVL.

This clonotype was recorded at least ten times. The V gene is TRBV10-1, the J gene TRBJ2-1; D not resolved. CDR3 length equals 13 residues. V lost 8 bases and J 5 bases, leaving 13 bases between the germline ends. CDR1 is WNHNN, CDR2 SYGVQD, per germline (reference sequence). The CDR3 protein is CASGGEENNEQFF. CDR3 sequence (DNA): TGCGCCAGCGGTGGCGAAGAGAACAATGAGCAGTTCTTC.

This clonotype came up a few times. A clone one base away is much larger, so this may be a read error. The V and J genes are TRBV13 and TRBJ2-4, with D unclear. The germline V gene encodes CDR1 PRHDT and CDR2 FYEKMQ (reference sequence). The V gene lost 5 bases and the J gene lost 0 bases, with 5 bases spanning the gap. This CDR3 is built from 13 residues. CDR3 protein: CASSLLAKNIQYF. In DNA form, the CDR3 reads TGTGCCAGCAGCCTCTTAGCCAAAAACATTCAGTACTTC.

This clonotype has ten or more counts. The chain joins TRBV2 to TRBJ2-7; D uncertain. There are 14 residues in the CDR3. Germline V gives CDR1 SNHLY, CDR2 FYNNEI. The ends were cut back, 5 bases at V and 1 base at J, with 12 bases in the middle. Here the CDR3 DNA reads TGTGCCAGCAGTCTTACTTCCGATTCCTACGAGCAGTACTTC. This encodes CASSLTSDSYEQYF.

This clonotype was observed many times. V usage is TRBV28 and J usage is TRBJ2-7, with a possible D match to TRBD2 (6 bases). Trimming took 3 bases from V and 7 from J, leaving 19 bases between them. Looked up from germline, CDR1 is MDHEN and CDR2 is SYDVKM. CDR3 size: 15 residues. The CDR3 protein is CASSFLRELAREQYF. CDR3 sequence (DNA): TGTGCCAGCAGTTTCCTCCGGGAGCTCGCTAGAGAGCAGTACTTC.